The next 27 T cell receptor beta chains were all read from a single sample in a study of blood T cell repertoires in COVID-19. Clones were read by immunoSEQ multiplex PCR, and TCRdb kept only the in-frame ones, dropping some. There are around 150,000 clones in the sample; around 82% occur only once, and around 7% lies in the top ten. Sequencing used peripheral blood. These receptors originate from a woman aged 40 to 50 with COVID-19, enrolled during active disease.

This clone has a single count. The V call is TRBV13, the J call TRBJ2-4, with 7 bases lining up with TRBD1. Trimming took 4 bases from V and 3 from J; bases not matched to a gene: 15. CDR1 and CDR2 (germline): PRHDT, FYEKMQ (reference sequence). There are 18 residues in the CDR3. The CDR3 bases are TGTGCCAGCAGCTCAGGACAGGTCCTGGGTCGTGACAAAAACATTCAGTACTTC. This translates into CASSSGQVLGRDKNIQYF. Based on the CDR3 plus reference TRBV13 and TRBJ2-4, the full variable domain is AAGVIQSPRHLIKEKRETATLKCYPIPRHDTVYWYQQGPGQDPQFLISFYEKMQSDKGSIPDRFSAQQFSDYHSELNMSSLELGDSALYFCASSSGQVLGRDKNIQYFGAGTRLSVL.

The V gene is TRBV4-1, the J gene TRBJ1-4; 8 bases align to TRBD1. The germline V gene encodes CDR1 MGHRA and CDR2 YSYEKL. The CDR3 is made up of 15 amino acids. V dropped 0 bases and J dropped 7; count of bases not matched to a gene: 4. CDR3 coding DNA: TGCGCCAGCAGCCAAGACGACAGGGGTTTTGAAAAACTGTTTTTT. As protein: CASSQDDRGFEKLFF.

The CDR3 sequence is CASNLDYYGYTF. The CDR3 nucleotides read TGTGCCAGCAATCTAGACTACTATGGCTACACCTTC. The rearrangement links TRBV6-5 to TRBJ1-2; D is unresolved. This CDR3 contains 12 residues. CDR1 is MNHEY and CDR2 is SVGAGI in the germline V gene. The V gene lost 7 bases and the J gene lost 3 bases, with 9 bases spanning the gap.

The gene calls are TRBV19 and TRBJ2-1; 11 nucleotides line up with TRBD1. Germline V gene lookup returns CDR1 LNHDA and CDR2 SQIVND (reference sequence). With V trimmed by 6 bases and J by 3 bases, 4 bases remained unmatched. CDR3 length: 15 amino acids. The CDR3 bases are TGTGCCAGTAGGCGGGACAGGGGGTACTACAATGAGCAGTTCTTC. This sequence encodes CASRRDRGYYNEQFF. The full variable domain, its missing parts supplied by reference TRBV19 and TRBJ2-1, is DGGITQSPKYLFRKEGQNVTLSCEQNLNHDAMYWYRQDPGQGLRLIYYSQIVNDFQKGDIAEGYSVSREKKESFPLTVTSAQKNPTAFYLCASRRDRGYYNEQFFGPGTRLTVL.

The rearrangement links TRBV2 to TRBJ1-4; D unclear. The germline CDR1 and CDR2 sequences are SNHLY and FYNNEI. The CDR3 totals 13 residues. Trimming removed 7 bases at V and 5 bases at J, with 11 bases between. This CDR3 is CASMRSENEKLFF. The CDR3 nucleotides read TGTGCCAGCATGCGGTCCGAGAATGAAAAACTGTTTTTT.

The chain uses TRBV2 and TRBJ1-2, with 8 bases lining up with TRBD1. Germline V lookup: CDR1 SNHLY, CDR2 FYNNEI. The CDR3 spans 13 residues. Trimming removed 6 bases from V and 0 bases from J; junction bases left unmatched: 0. CDR3 in amino acids: CASRQGANYGYTF. The DNA of the CDR3 is TGTGCCAGCAGACAGGGGGCTAACTATGGCTACACCTTC.

Only a few counts were recorded for this clone. The chain recombines TRBV7-2 with TRBJ2-5, with D uncertain. This CDR3 has 13 amino acids. The V end was cut by 6 bases, the J end by 5 bases, with 13 bases between. Per the germline V gene, CDR1 is SGHTA and CDR2 is FQGNSA. Here the CDR3 DNA reads TGTGCCAGCAGTTGGTTGGCCGGGGAGACCCAGTACTTC. Protein product: CASSWLAGETQYF.

V is TRBV4-1 and J is TRBJ1-4; D perhaps matches TRBD1 (5 bases). The germline V gene has CDR1 MGHRA and CDR2 YSYEKL. Between the trimmed V and J ends, which lost 3 bases and 4 bases, there was a span of 6 bases. The CDR3 length is 13 residues. The CDR3 spells CASSQTDNEKLFF. The DNA for the CDR3 is TGCGCCAGCAGCCAGACAGATAATGAAAAACTGTTTTTT.

This clone was counted between two and nine times. The rearrangement uses TRBV6-5 and TRBJ2-1; TRBD1 matches 8 bases. This CDR3 has 15 amino acids. Germline loops: CDR1 MNHEY, CDR2 SVGAGI. The V and J ends lost 6 bases and 0 bases, in that order; junction bases with no gene match: 4. CDR3 in DNA: TGTGCCAGCAGGACAGGGGACAGCTCCTACAATGAGCAGTTCTTC. Its protein is CASRTGDSSYNEQFF.

V is TRBV11-3 and J is TRBJ2-1; 11 bases fit TRBD2. Germline values: CDR1 SGHNT, CDR2 YENEEA. The length of the CDR3 is 13 residues. J was trimmed by 12 bases and V by 0 bases; bases with no gene match: 1. CDR3 region: CASSLEGTSGQFF. CDR3 in DNA: TGTGCCAGCAGCTTAGAAGGGACTAGCGGGCAGTTCTTC.

The chain recombines TRBV3-1 (or the pseudogene TRBV3-2) with TRBJ1-2; TRBD1 is a possible D gene (6 bases). The V gene lost 4 bases and the J gene lost 0 bases, with 12 bases spanning the gap. There are 15 residues in the CDR3. Germline loops: CDR1 LGHDT, CDR2 YNNKEL (reference sequence). This CDR3 is CASSPGKGANYGYTF. The CDR3 DNA reads TGTGCCAGCAGCCCAGGGAAGGGGGCTAACTATGGCTACACCTTC.

Points on this clone: Germline is not matched at one junction end, which may reflect a read error. The rearrangement joins TRBV5-8 to TRBJ2-5; D may be TRBD1 (6 bases). The CDR3 is 15 residues long. The germline CDR1 and CDR2 sequences are SGHTS and YDEGEE. The CDR3 loop reads CASNLYPQGQETQYF. CDR3 nucleotides: TGTGCCAGCAACTTGTATCCACAGGGTCAAGAGACCCAGTACTTC.

The chain carries TRBV19 and TRBJ1-6, with TRBD1 matching over 7 bases. The CDR3 extends over 15 amino acids. CDR1 is LNHDA and CDR2 is SQIVND in the germline V gene (reference sequence). V shed 4 bases and J 6 bases; nucleotides not matched to a gene: 6. CDR3 nucleotides: TGTGCCAGTAGTAACAAGGGACAGACTAATTCACCCCTCCACTTT. Residues: CASSNKGQTNSPLHF.

This clone has just one count. The chain carries TRBV25-1 and TRBJ2-7; 8 bases align to TRBD2. Germline CDR1 reads MGHDK; CDR2 reads SYGVNS. The CDR3 covers 17 residues. Germline trimming cut 2 bases from V and 2 bases from J; bases unmatched to any gene: 11. The CDR3 bases are TGTGCCAGCAGTGAAAATCTCGCGGGGGGACCCACCTACGAGCAGTACGTC. It specifies CASSENLAGGPTYEQYV.

The CDR3 spells CASSFVGGGYTF. For the CDR3, the DNA is TGTGCCAGCAGTTTTGTAGGAGGAGGCTACACCTTC. The chain recombines TRBV12-3 or TRBV12-4 with TRBJ1-2; D gene uncertain. CDR3 length: 12 amino acids. Trimming left V 3 bases short and J 8 bases short, with 10 bases between.

The chain employs TRBV7-6 and TRBJ2-3, with 7 bases identical to TRBD1. The CDR3 contains 16 residues. Germline V lookup: CDR1 SGHVS, CDR2 FNYEAQ. J was trimmed by 5 bases and V by 3 bases; bases with no gene match: 11. CDR3 sequence: CASSLGQKTQGDTQYF. The DNA for the CDR3 is TGTGCCAGCAGCTTGGGACAGAAGACACAAGGAGATACGCAGTATTTT.

The V and J genes are TRBV29-1 and TRBJ1-1; D is unresolved. V lost 7 bases, J lost 7 bases, and 16 bases lay in between. This CDR3 has 12 residues. Germline V gene data show CDR1 as SQVTM and CDR2 as ANQGSEA. The CDR3 region has the DNA TGCAGCGCACAAATAGGGAGAGATGAAGCTTTCTTT. Encoded protein: CSAQIGRDEAFF.

This clone has just a few counts. V usage is TRBV20-1 and J usage is TRBJ2-2, with a tentative D call TRBD2 (6 bases). From germline, CDR1 is DFQATT and CDR2 SNEGSKA (reference sequence). There are 12 residues in the CDR3. Trimming pared 3 bases from V and 8 bases from J, leaving 10 bases between. For the CDR3, the DNA is TGCAGTGCTAGTACTCGGGGGGGGGAGCTGTTTTTT. Encoded protein: CSASTRGGELFF.

The J gene is TRBJ1-2, the V gene TRBV6-5; tentative D call: TRBD1 (6 bases). The CDR3 has 15 amino acids. Trimming removed 7 bases from V and 7 bases from J, with 22 bases in between. Per the germline V gene, CDR1 is MNHEY and CDR2 is SVGAGI. CDR3 sequence (DNA): TGTGCCAGCAAACCCAACAGGGCATACTGGGGTGGCTACACCTTC. Amino acids: CASKPNRAYWGGYTF.

The rearrangement joins TRBV27 to TRBJ2-1, with TRBD1 as a possible D gene (5 bases). Germline V gene sequence: CDR1 MNHEY, CDR2 SMNVEV (reference sequence). The length of the CDR3 is 14 residues. V was pared by 5 bases and J by 4 bases, with 12 bases between. The CDR3 here is CASSGARGYNEQFF. The CDR3 region has the DNA TGTGCCAGCAGTGGGGCTCGAGGTTACAATGAGCAGTTCTTC.

The rearrangement links TRBV6-2 or TRBV6-3 to TRBJ2-7; 8 nucleotides agree with TRBD2. V was clipped by 0 bases and J by 6 bases; unmatched bases: 1. CDR1 is MNHEY and CDR2 is SVGEGT in the germline V gene. The CDR3 sequence is 13 residues long. Written as DNA, the CDR3 is TGTGCCAGCAGTTACTCAGGGACTAGCGAGCAGTACTTC. This gives the protein CASSYSGTSEQYF.

The chain couples TRBV10-1 to TRBJ2-5; 11 bases map to TRBD2. V lost 2 bases and J lost 4; bases outside the gene matches: 6. CDR1 and CDR2 (germline): WNHNN, SYGVQD (reference sequence). The CDR3 sequence is 16 residues long. CDR3 in amino acids: CASSEILAGGRETQYF. DNA for the CDR3: TGCGCCAGCAGTGAGATCCTAGCGGGAGGTAGAGAGACCCAGTACTTC.

The chain joins TRBV19 to TRBJ2-2, with TRBD1 as a possible D gene (6 bases). Germline CDR1 LNHDA, CDR2 SQIVND (reference sequence). The CDR3 runs to 13 residues. V lost 8 bases to trimming and J lost 5 bases, with 12 bases between them. This chain's CDR3 is CASRGTGTGELFF. As DNA, the CDR3 is TGTGCCAGTCGGGGCACAGGGACCGGGGAGCTGTTTTTT.

This clone was picked up a small number of times. The chain employs TRBV6-2 or TRBV6-3 and TRBJ1-2; TRBD1 might be the D (5 bases). Germline V lookup: CDR1 MNHEY, CDR2 SVGEGT. The CDR3 covers 14 residues. With 6 bases removed from V and 4 bases from J, the gap between germline ends came to 15 bases. The CDR3 nucleotides read TGTGCCAGCAGCTCAGGGTTTGCCGCCTATGGCTACACCTTC. The encoded protein is CASSSGFAAYGYTF.

This clone was found many times. The genes are TRBV19 and TRBJ2-3, with a tentative D call TRBD2 (6 bases). Germline V gene data show CDR1 as LNHDA and CDR2 as SQIVND (reference sequence). The CDR3 sequence is 17 residues long. The V end lost 7 bases, the J end lost 2 bases, and 22 bases lay between the germline ends. The CDR3 region is CASTPRGTGGLTDTQYF. The CDR3 DNA is TGTGCCAGTACCCCCCGGGGGACCGGTGGGCTCACAGATACGCAGTATTTT.

CDR3 sequence (DNA): TGCGCCAGCAGCTTGGTCGGGAGTAAGTACGAGCAGTACTTC. This codes for CASSLVGSKYEQYF. The chain employs TRBV5-1 and TRBJ2-7; possible D gene TRBD2, 6 bases. V dropped 0 bases and J dropped 4 bases, with 11 bases sitting between them. This CDR3 has 14 amino acids. The germline V gene encodes CDR1 SGHRS and CDR2 YFSETQ. Using reference TRBV5-1 and TRBJ2-7 for the parts outside the CDR3, the full variable domain is KAGVTQTPRYLIKTRGQQVTLSCSPISGHRSVSWYQQTPGQGLQFLFEYFSETQRNKGNFPGRFSGRQFSNSRSEMNVSTLELGDSALYLCASSLVGSKYEQYFGPGTRLTVT.

The chain uses TRBV29-1 and TRBJ1-2; D unclear. CDR1 and CDR2 (germline): SQVTM, ANQGSEA. Trimming took 1 base from V and 3 from J, leaving 9 bases between them. The CDR3 has 13 residues. CDR3 bases: TGCAGCGTTGAAGGAGGAGGGTACTATGGCTACACCTTC. Translating it yields CSVEGGGYYGYTF.